The entry that follows covers one T cell receptor beta chain sequence. As yet, its antigen is unknown. This specimen comes from a study of cytomegalovirus exposure and HLA in healthy donors. General study findings and limits: Reports indicated that the classifier achieved high specificity and sensitivity in diagnosing cytomegalovirus status.

Germline V gene sequence: CDR1 SGHVS, CDR2 FQNEAQ. This CDR3 is built from 16 residues. V trimming: 5 bases; J trimming: 0 bases; junction bases outside the gene matches: 7. The PCR contained 60 Vbeta and 13 Jbeta primers. Sequencing used immunoSEQ multiplex PCR; TCRdb keeps in-frame clones, though not all of them. The data show 150,000 to 200,000 clones, roughly 84% seen once. It was healthy bone marrow donors who served as donors. The clonotype comes from a man under 40 in good health and CMV-seronegative. The sample was PBMCs. This chain connects TRBV7-8 to TRBJ2-1, with TRBD2 identical over 7 bases. Here the CDR3 reads CASSPLGGSSYNEQFF. CDR3 nucleotides: TGTGCCAGCAGCCCGCTGGGCGGGAGCTCCTACAATGAGCAGTTCTTC.